These T cell receptor beta chains were read from a single sample in a study of OX40 agonist ivuxolimab in advanced cancers. Assay used: immunoSEQ multiplex PCR; TCRdb lists only in-frame clones, some missing. The sample has over 80,000 clones; 75% to 90% are singletons. The material sequenced was CD4+ or CD8+ T cells sorted from blood, taken in a trial of the OX40 agonist ivuxolimab. These receptors were taken from an adult with an advanced solid tumor such as melanoma, head and neck, liver or kidney cancer. CDR3s include the opening cysteine and the closing phenylalanine or tryptophan. A D gene is named only where the DNA matches it firmly. Not all rows give a size; the values are once, few, many and, for expanded clones, a class.

.,TRBJ1-2,.,TRBV5-1,11,TGCGCCAGCAGCTCAAACTATGGCTACACCTTC,CASSSNYGYTF
.,TRBJ2-1,.,TRBV30,14,TGTGCCTGGAGTAAACAGCAAACCTACAATGAGCAGTTCTTC,CAWSKQQTYNEQFF
few,TRBJ1-5,.,TRBV6-1,13,TGTGCCAGCAGTGATACGGGTGGGCAGCCCCAGCATTTT,CASSDTGGQPQHF
.,TRBJ1-1,.,TRBV29-1,13,TGCAGCGCGGCTGGACAGTTCGGCACTGAAGCTTTCTTT,CSAAGQFGTEAFF
.,TRBJ1-2,.,TRBV5-1,15,TGCGCCAGCAGCTTGTCTCCAGGGTCTAACTATGGCTACACCTTC,CASSLSPGSNYGYTF
.,TRBJ1-2,.,TRBV5-6,14,TGTGCCAGCAGCTTGGAACGGAGAAACTATGGCTACACCTTC,CASSLERRNYGYTF
.,TRBJ2-5,.,TRBV5-1,13,TGCGCCAGCAGTAGGGGGGACGGAGAGACCCAGTACTTC,CASSRGDGETQYF
few,TRBJ1-2,.,TRBV2,13,TGTGCCAGCTTCCGGGAGGGGGACGCTGGCTACACCTTC,CASFREGDAGYTF
once,TRBJ2-6,.,TRBV4-2,18,TGTGCCAGCAGCAACGGCCGGGACTCTAGCTCTGGGGCCAACGTCCTGACTTTC,CASSNGRDSSSGANVLTF
.,TRBJ2-5,.,TRBV5-1,14,TGCGCCAGCAGCTTGGAGGGAGAGGGGGAGACCCAGTACTTC,CASSLEGEGETQYF
.,TRBJ2-1,TRBD2,TRBV6-1,14,TGTGCCAGCAGTCGGGACTACCAGGGTAATGAGCAGTTCTTC,CASSRDYQGNEQFF
.,TRBJ2-1,.,TRBV25-1,12,TGTGCCAGCAGTGAATACCGCGGTGAGCAGTTCTTC,CASSEYRGEQFF
.,TRBJ1-2,.,TRBV7-2,13,TGTGCCAGCAGCTCCTTACAGGGCTATGGCTACACCTTC,CASSSLQGYGYTF
.,TRBJ1-5,TRBD1,TRBV2,14,TGTGCCAGCACGGGACAGGGGAACAATCAGCCCCAGCATTTT,CASTGQGNNQPQHF
.,TRBJ1-2,.,TRBV30,13,TGTGCCTGGAGTGTAGGGGGGTGGAGGGGCTACACCTTC,CAWSVGGWRGYTF
.,TRBJ2-1,.,TRBV30,12,TGTGCCTGGAGCCCACTACACAATGAGCAGTTCTTC,CAWSPLHNEQFF